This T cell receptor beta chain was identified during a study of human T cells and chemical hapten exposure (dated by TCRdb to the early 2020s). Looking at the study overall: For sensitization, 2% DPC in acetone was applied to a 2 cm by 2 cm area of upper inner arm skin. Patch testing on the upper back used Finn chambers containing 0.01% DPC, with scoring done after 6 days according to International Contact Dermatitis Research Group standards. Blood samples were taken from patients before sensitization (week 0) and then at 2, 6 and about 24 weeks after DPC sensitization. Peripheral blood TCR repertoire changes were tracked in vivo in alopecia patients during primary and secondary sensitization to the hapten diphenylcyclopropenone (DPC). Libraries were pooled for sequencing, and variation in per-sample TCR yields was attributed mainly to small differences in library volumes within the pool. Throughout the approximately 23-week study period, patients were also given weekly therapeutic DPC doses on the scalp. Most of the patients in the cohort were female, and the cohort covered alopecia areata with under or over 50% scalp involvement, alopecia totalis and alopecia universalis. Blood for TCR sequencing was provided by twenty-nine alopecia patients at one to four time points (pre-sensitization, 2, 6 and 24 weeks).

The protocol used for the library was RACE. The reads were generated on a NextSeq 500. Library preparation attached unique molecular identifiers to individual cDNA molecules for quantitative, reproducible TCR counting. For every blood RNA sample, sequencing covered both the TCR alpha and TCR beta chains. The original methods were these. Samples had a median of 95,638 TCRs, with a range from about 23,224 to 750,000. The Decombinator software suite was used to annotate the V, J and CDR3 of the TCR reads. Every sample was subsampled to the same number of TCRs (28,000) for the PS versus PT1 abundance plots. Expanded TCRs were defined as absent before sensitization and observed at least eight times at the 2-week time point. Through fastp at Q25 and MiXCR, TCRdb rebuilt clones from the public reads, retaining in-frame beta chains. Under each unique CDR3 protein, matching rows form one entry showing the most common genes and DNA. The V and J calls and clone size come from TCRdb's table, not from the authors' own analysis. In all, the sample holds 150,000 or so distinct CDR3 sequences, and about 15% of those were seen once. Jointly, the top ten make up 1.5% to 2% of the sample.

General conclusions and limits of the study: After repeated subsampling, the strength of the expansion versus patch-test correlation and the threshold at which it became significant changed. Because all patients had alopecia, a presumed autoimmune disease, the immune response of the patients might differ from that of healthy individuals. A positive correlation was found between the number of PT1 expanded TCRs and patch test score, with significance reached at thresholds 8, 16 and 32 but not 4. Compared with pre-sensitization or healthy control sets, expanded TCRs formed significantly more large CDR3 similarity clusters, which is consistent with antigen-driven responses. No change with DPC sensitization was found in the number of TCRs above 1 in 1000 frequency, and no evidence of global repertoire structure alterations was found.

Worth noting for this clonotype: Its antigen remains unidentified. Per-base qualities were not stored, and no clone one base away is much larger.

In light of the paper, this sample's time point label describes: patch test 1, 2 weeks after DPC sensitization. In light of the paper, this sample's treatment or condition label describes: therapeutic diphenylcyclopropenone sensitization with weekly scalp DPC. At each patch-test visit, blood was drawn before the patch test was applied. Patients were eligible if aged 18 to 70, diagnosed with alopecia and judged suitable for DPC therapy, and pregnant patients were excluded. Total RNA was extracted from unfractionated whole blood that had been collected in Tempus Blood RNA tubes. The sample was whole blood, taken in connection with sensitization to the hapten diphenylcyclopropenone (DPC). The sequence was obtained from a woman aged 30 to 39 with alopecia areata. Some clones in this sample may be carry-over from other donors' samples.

The sequenced DNA is TGTGCCAGCCGGGCAGGGGTCGCCACTGAAGCTTTCTTT. The resulting protein is CASRAGVATEAFF. The sequence is built from TRBV6-1 and TRBJ1-1, with a weak D call of TRBD1 (6 bases match). The germline V gene sets CDR1 to MNHNS and CDR2 to SASEGT. V loses 8 bases, J loses 4 bases, and the germline ends lie 14 bases apart. The CDR3, cysteine through phenylalanine, is 13 amino acids long. The only DNA kept is the CDR3, 39 bases in frame from the first base.